This T cell receptor (beta chain) is from a study of T cells in Graves' hyperthyroidism and ophthalmopathy. V was pared by 4 bases and J by 7 bases, with 4 bases of the junction left unmatched. Germline-derived CDR1 and CDR2 are SQVTM and ANQGSEA. The CDR3 is made up of 14 amino acids. Amplification of TCR beta CDR3 regions used RNA as the template. First-round RT-PCR targeting the TCR CDR3 was performed with the HTBI primer set. TCRdb analysed the multiplex PCR reads with MiXCR anew, one entry per CDR3 protein. The repertoire includes 620,000 or so distinct CDR3 sequences, about 14% of them detected once, and around an eighth sits in the top ten.

The rearrangement joins TRBV29-1 to TRBJ2-1; 13 nucleotides agree with TRBD2. The specimen sequenced was blood. This clonotype originated in a woman in her fifties or sixties with Graves' ophthalmopathy. The CDR3 DNA follows: TGCAGCGTTGGTGGACTAGCGGGAGCAAATGAGCAGTTCTTC. This encodes CSVGGLAGANEQFF.